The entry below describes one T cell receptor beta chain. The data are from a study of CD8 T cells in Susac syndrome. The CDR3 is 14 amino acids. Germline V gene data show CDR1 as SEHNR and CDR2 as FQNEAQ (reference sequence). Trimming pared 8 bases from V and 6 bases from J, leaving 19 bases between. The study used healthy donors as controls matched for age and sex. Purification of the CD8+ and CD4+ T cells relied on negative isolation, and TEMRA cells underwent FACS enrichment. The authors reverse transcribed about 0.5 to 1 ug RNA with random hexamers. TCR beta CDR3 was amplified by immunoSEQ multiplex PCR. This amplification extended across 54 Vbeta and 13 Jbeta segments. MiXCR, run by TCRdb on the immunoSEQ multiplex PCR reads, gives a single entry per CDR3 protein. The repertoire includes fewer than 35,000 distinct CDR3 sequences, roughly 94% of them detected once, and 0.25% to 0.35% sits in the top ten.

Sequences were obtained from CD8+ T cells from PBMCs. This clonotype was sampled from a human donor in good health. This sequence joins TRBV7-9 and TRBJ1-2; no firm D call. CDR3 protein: CASGPGSSYDGYTF. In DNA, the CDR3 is TGTGCCAGCGGGCCGGGGTCCTCCTACGATGGCTACACCTTC. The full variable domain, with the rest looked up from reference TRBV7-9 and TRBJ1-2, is DTGVSQNPRHKITKRGQNVTFRCDPISEHNRLYWYRQTLGQGPEFLTYFQNEAQLEKSRLLSDRFSAERPKGSFSTLEIQRTEQGDSAMYLCASGPGSSYDGYTFGSGTRLTVV.